This T cell receptor beta chain was profiled in a study of blood T cell repertoires in COVID-19. This clone was observed a single time. This CDR3 contains 13 residues. Germline lookup yields CDR1 SGHRS and CDR2 YFSETQ. V dropped 4 bases and J dropped 2 bases, with 9 bases sitting between them. The table came from immunoSEQ multiplex PCR; TCRdb's copy has only in-frame clones and leaves some out. In the table there are about 63,000 clones, about 90% of which are singletons. Input material: peripheral blood. This clonotype was obtained from a human donor in a cohort sampled during active COVID-19. The chain has TRBV5-1 and TRBJ1-1, with no clear D. The CDR3 loop is CASSMTINTEAFF. The CDR3 DNA follows: TGCGCCAGCAGCATGACAATTAACACTGAAGCTTTCTTT.